This is a list of T cell receptor beta chains from one sample in a study of T cells in Graves' hyperthyroidism and ophthalmopathy. TCRdb called the multiplex PCR reads again in MiXCR, with one record for every CDR3 protein. The table shows hundreds of thousands of distinct CDR3 sequences, with approximately 18% occurring only once. Material for sequencing was blood. All receptors derive from a woman between 50 and 59 years old with Graves' hyperthyroidism that later progressed to Graves' ophthalmopathy. Each CDR3 is given with its conserved first and last residue. The D gene is left open where the match is weak. Only part of the rows carry a size: once, few, many, or a class if the clone is expanded.

abundance,d_gene,v_gene,j_gene,CDR3aa,CDR3nt
many,NA,TRBV18,TRBJ1-2,CASSPRSGGSNYGYTF,TGTGCCAGCTCACCAAGGTCAGGAGGATCTAACTATGGCTACACCTTC
few,TRBD1,TRBV12-3/TRBV12-4,TRBJ1-2,CASSRDRGRGGYTF,TGTGCCAGCAGTCGGGACAGGGGGCGCGGTGGCTACACCTTC
many,TRBD1,TRBV12-3/TRBV12-4,TRBJ1-1,CASSFQGGGTEAFF,TGTGCCAGCAGTTTCCAGGGGGGAGGAACTGAAGCTTTCTTT
NA,NA,TRBV7-9,TRBJ1-2,CASIDSRDNYGYTF,TGTGCCAGCATCGATTCGCGGGACAACTATGGCTACACCTTC
many,TRBD1,TRBV6-1,TRBJ1-6,CASRAGGWDSPLHF,TGTGCCAGCAGGGCAGGGGGCTGGGATTCACCCCTCCACTTT
many,TRBD2,TRBV2,TRBJ2-3,CASSEAGLAGVSTDTQYF,TGTGCCAGCAGTGAAGCCGGACTAGCGGGGGTTAGCACAGATACGCAGTATTTT
few,TRBD1,TRBV12-3/TRBV12-4,TRBJ1-1,CASRSTGTGVSEAFF,TGTGCCAGCAGGTCGACCGGGACAGGGGTCAGTGAAGCTTTCTTT
many,NA,TRBV12-3/TRBV12-4,TRBJ2-7,CASSLGGASSYEQYF,TGTGCCAGCAGTTTAGGGGGCGCTAGCTCCTACGAGCAGTACTTC
NA,TRBD2,TRBV19,TRBJ2-2,CASSIDPGTSGIYTGELFF,TGTGCCAGTAGTATAGATCCCGGGACTAGCGGGATTTACACCGGGGAGCTGTTTTTT
few,TRBD1,TRBV6-1,TRBJ2-5,CASSQGDRVRMETQYF,TGTGCCAGCAGTCAAGGGGACAGGGTGAGGATGGAGACCCAGTACTTC
few,NA,TRBV5-5,TRBJ2-5,CASSLSDSWETQYF,TGTGCCAGCAGCTTGTCTGATTCGTGGGAGACCCAGTACTTC
NA,NA,TRBV6-1,TRBJ2-3,CASRPILLETDTQYF,TGTGCCAGCAGACCCATCCTACTAGAGACAGATACGCAGTATTTT
few,NA,TRBV20-1,TRBJ2-1,CSARDWGESSYNEQFF,TGCAGTGCTAGAGATTGGGGCGAGAGCTCCTACAATGAGCAGTTCTTC